The TCR beta chain described here comes from a study of blood T cell repertoires in COVID-19. A COVID-19 case had been met by exposed participants during the 2 weeks before study entry. Profiled with immunoSEQ multiplex PCR; TCRdb holds only in-frame clones, not every one. The sample carries more than 300,000 clones, 90% recorded once. Trimming took 6 bases from V and 4 from J, leaving 13 bases between them. The CDR3 loop spans 13 amino acids. Germline-derived CDR1 and CDR2 are SGHDT and YYEEEE. Sequencing used PBMCs or T cells enriched from blood (not recorded which). The receptor's source is a woman in her 30s who had been exposed to COVID-19. This rearrangement joins TRBV5-6 to TRBJ1-1; D is ambiguous. DNA for the CDR3: TGTGCCAGCACCATCCCAGGTACCACTGAAGCTTTCTTT. Amino acids: CASTIPGTTEAFF. Complete variable domain (other parts from reference TRBV5-6 and TRBJ1-1): DAGVTQSPTHLIKTRGQQVTLRCSPKSGHDTVSWYQQALGQGPQFIFQYYEEEERQRGNFPDRFSGHQFPNYSSELNVNALLLGDSALYLCASTIPGTTEAFFGQGTRLTVV.